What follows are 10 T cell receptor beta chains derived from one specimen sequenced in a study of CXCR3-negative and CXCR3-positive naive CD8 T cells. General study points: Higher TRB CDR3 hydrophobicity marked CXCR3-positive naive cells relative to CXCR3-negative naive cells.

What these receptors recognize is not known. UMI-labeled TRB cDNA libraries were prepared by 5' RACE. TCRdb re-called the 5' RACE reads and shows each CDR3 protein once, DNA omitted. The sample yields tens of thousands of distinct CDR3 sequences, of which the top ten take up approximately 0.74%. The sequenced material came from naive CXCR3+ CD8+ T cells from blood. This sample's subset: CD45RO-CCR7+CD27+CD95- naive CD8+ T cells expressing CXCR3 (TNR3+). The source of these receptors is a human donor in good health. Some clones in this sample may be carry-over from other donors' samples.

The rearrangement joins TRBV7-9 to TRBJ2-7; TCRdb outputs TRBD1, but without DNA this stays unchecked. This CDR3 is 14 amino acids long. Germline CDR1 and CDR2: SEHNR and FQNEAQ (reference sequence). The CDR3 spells CASSLVGGNYEQYF.

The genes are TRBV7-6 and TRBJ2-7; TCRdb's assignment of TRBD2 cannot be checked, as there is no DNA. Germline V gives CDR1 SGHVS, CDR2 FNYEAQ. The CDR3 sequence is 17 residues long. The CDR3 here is CASSQRTSLAGSYEQYF.

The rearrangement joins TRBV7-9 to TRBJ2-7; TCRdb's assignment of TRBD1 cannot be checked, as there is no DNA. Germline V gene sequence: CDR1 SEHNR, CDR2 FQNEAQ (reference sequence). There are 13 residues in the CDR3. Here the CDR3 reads CASRLDNSYEQYF.

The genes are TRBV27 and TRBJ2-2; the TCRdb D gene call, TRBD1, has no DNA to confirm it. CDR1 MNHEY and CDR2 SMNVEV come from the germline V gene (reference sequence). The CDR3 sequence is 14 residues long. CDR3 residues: CASGQPANTGELFF.

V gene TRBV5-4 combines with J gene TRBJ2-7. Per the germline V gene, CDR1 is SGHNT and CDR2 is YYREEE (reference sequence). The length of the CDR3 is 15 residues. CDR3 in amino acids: CASSPAVGLGYEQYF.

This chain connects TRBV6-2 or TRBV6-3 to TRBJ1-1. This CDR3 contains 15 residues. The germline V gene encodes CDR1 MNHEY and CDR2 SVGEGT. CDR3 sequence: CASSDDALGITEAFF.

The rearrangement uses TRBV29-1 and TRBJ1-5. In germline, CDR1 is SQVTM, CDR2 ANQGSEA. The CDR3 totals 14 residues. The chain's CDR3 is CSVEVGGGDQPQQF.

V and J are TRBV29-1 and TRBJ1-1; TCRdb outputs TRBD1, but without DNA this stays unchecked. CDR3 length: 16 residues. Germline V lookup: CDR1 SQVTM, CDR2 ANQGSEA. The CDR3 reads CSVEDPSGQGGTEAFF. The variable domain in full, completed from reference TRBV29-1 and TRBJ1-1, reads SAVISQKPSRDICQRGTSLTIQCQVDSQVTMMFWYRQQPGQSLTLIATANQGSEATYESGFVIDKFPISRPNLTFSTLTVSNMSPEDSSIYLCSVEDPSGQGGTEAFFGQGTRLTVV.

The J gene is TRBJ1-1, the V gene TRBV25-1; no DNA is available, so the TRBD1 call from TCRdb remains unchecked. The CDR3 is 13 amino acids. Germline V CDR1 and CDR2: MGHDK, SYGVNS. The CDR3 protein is CASSAGVSTEAFF.

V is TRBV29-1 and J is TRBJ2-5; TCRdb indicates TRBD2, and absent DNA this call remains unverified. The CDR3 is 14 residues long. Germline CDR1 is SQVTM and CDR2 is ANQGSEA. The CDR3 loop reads CSVVHREGQETQYF.